This T cell receptor (beta chain) was identified in a study of blood T cell repertoires in COVID-19. For the study at large: COVID-19 samples from acute and convalescent phases originated in the United States, Italy and Spain. T cells, B-cell-depleted T cells, or PBMCs supplied cDNA or gDNA.

Between the trimmed V and J ends, which lost 5 bases and 5 bases, there was a span of 9 bases. Germline V lookup: CDR1 MNHEY, CDR2 SVGEGT. The CDR3 loop spans 12 amino acids. Per the authors' pipeline: Amplification from reference gene primers served as the basis for estimated nucleated cell counts. This table comes from immunoSEQ multiplex PCR, and its TCRdb copy is limited to in-frame clones, with some not included. V and J calls and clone size follow that table, whereas D and trimming were derived from the DNA. Among tens of thousands of clones listed, approximately 90% were seen once. The sequence was collected from a woman over 75 with COVID-19, enrolled during active disease. Sequencing was done on a sample of peripheral blood. The V call is TRBV6-2 or TRBV6-3, the J call TRBJ2-5; D uncertain. CDR3 loop: CASSMGWETQYF. The DNA of the CDR3 is TGTGCCAGCAGTATGGGCTGGGAGACCCAGTACTTC.